This TCR beta chain originates from a study of metastatic and nonmetastatic thyroid tumors. Original data processing: CDR3 differences across clinicopathological groups were used to build a distant-metastasis classifier for papillary thyroid cancer. TCRdb redid the clone calls on the PCR reads using MiXCR. The V and J calls follow TCRdb's processing rather than the paper's. The sample records fewer than 35,000 clones, about 32% being singletons. Points on this clone: Its specificity is unknown.

There are 16 residues in the CDR3. With V trimmed by 4 bases and J by 5 bases, 14 bases remained unmatched. CDR1 and CDR2 from the germline V gene are DFQATT and SNEGSKA (reference sequence). Study conclusions and caveats: Malignant tumors reportedly showed significantly higher TCR beta diversity than benign nodules in both blood and tumor.

There were no patients who had received any treatment before thyroid surgery. This chain joins TRBV20-1 and TRBJ2-3; 8 bases line up with TRBD1. The receptor was isolated from a female donor with papillary thyroid cancer or a benign thyroid nodule (not recorded which). Some clones in this sample may be carry-over from other donors' samples. Sequenced sample: blood. CDR3: CSATQPRTGHQDTQYF. For the CDR3, the DNA is TGCAGTGCTACCCAACCCAGGACAGGGCATCAAGATACGCAGTATTTT.